This record concerns one TCR beta chain sequence. V dropped 1 base and J dropped 0 bases, with 12 bases sitting between them. The CDR3 extends over 16 amino acids. The germline V gene encodes CDR1 LNHDA and CDR2 SQIVND (reference sequence). In the original workflow: Reference gene primer amplification gave estimated nucleated cell counts. Here immunoSEQ multiplex PCR was the method, and the copy in TCRdb shows in-frame clones only, minus some. V and J calls and clone size are those listed in that table; D and trimming were worked out from the DNA. This sample has 43,000 or so clones, with 82% found just once. This entry belongs to a study of blood T cell repertoires in COVID-19. Study-wide background: Sources were T cells, B-cell-depleted T cells, or PBMCs; the material itself was cDNA or gDNA.

The sample was peripheral blood. The sequence derives from a woman aged 60 to 75 with acute or convalescent COVID-19. The chain employs TRBV19 and TRBJ1-1, with D unresolved. The CDR3 loop reads CASSIGSGSMNTEAFF. CDR3 nucleotides: TGTGCCAGTAGTATAGGCTCAGGTAGTATGAACACTGAAGCTTTCTTT.